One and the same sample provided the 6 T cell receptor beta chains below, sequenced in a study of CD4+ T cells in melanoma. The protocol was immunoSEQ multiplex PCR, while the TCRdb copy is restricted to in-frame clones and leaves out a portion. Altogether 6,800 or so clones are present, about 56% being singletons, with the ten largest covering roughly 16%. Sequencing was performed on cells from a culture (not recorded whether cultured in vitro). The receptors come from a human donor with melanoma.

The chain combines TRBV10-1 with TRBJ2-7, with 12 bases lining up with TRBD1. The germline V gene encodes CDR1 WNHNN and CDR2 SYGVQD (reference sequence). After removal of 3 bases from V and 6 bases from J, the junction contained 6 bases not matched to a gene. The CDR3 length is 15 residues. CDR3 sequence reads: CASSDPGTGGREQYF. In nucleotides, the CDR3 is TGCGCCAGCAGTGATCCTGGGACAGGGGGCCGCGAGCAGTACTTC.

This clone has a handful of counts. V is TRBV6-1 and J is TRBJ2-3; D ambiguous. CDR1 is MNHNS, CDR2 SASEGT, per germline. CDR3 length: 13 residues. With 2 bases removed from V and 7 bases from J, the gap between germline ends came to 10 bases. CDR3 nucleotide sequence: TGTGCCAGCAGTGAAATAGATTCCCATACGCAGTATTTT. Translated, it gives CASSEIDSHTQYF.

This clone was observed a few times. The CDR3 sequence is CASSYEAGGNTIYF. Written as DNA, the CDR3 is TGTGCCAGCAGTTATGAGGCGGGAGGAAACACCATATATTTT. This chain uses TRBV6-6 with TRBJ1-3; D uncertain. CDR3 length equals 14 residues. The V end was cut by 3 bases, the J end by 4 bases, with 10 bases between. The germline V gene has CDR1 MNHNY and CDR2 SVGAGI (reference sequence).

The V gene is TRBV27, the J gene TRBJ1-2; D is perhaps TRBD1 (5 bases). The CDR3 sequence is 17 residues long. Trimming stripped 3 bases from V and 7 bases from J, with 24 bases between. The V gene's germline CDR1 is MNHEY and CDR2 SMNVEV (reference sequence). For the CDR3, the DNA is TGTGCCAGCAGTTTCCTATGGCAAGCCACAGGTTCGGGTGGCTACACCTTC. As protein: CASSFLWQATGSGGYTF.

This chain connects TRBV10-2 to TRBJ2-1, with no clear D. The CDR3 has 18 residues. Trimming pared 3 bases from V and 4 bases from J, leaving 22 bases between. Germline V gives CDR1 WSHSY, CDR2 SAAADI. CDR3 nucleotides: TGCGCCAGCAGTGACGAGTACGGAGTCATCCCCGTATACAATGAGCAGTTCTTC. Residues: CASSDEYGVIPVYNEQFF.

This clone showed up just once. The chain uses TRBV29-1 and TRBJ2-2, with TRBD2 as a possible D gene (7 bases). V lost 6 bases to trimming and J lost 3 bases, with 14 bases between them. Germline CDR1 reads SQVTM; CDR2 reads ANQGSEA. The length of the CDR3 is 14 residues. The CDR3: CSVRGGAYTGELFF. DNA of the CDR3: TGCAGCGTACGCGGGGGCGCCTACACCGGGGAGCTGTTTTTT.